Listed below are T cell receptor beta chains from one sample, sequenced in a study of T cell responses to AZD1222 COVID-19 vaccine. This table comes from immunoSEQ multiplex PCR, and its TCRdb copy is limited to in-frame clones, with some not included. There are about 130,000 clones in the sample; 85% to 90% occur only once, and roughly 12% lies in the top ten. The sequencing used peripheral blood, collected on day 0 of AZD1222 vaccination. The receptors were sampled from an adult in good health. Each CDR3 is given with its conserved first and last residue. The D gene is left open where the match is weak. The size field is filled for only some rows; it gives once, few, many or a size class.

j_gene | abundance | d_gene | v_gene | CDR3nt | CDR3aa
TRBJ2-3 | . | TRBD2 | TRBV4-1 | TGCGCCAGCAGCCAAGATGGCCTAGCGGGGGGGCAGACAGATACGCAGTATTTT | CASSQDGLAGGQTDTQYF
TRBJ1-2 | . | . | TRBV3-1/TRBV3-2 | TGTGCCAGCAGCCACGGGTCGAACTATGGCTACACCTTC | CASSHGSNYGYTF
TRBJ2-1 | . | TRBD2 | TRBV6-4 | TGTGCCAGCAGTGACTCGGGACTAGGGGGTACTGAGCAGTTCTTC | CASSDSGLGGTEQFF
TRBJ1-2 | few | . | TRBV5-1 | TGCGCCAGCAGCTCGTCAGCTTCCTATGGCTACACCTTC | CASSSSASYGYTF
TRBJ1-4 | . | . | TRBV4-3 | TGCGCCAGCAGCCCGTCGCTTGCAACTAATGAAAAACTGTTTTTT | CASSPSLATNEKLFF
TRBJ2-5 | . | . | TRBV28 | TGTGCCAGCAGTACAAGAATAGAGACCCAGTACTTC | CASSTRIETQYF
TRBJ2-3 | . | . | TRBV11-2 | TGTGCCAGGTCCTATCTGGAACCCGTGTTAGATACGCAGTATTTT | CARSYLEPVLDTQYF
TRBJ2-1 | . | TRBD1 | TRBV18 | TGTGCCAGCTCACCCATAAAAACAGGGGTCTACAATGAGCAGTTCTTC | CASSPIKTGVYNEQFF
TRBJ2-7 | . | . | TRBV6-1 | TGTGCCAGCAGTGACAGGAATTCCTACGAGCAGTACTTC | CASSDRNSYEQYF
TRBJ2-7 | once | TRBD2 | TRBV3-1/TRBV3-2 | TGTGCCAGCGGGACTAGCGGGTCCTACGAGCAGTACTTC | CASGTSGSYEQYF
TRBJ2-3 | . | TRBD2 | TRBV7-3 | TGCGCCAGTGCGCCGGGGGGGGGCGATCTCAGCACAGATACGCAGTATTTT | CASAPGGGDLSTDTQYF
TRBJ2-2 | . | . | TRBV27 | TGTGCCAGCAGTATACGTAGAGGCGCCACCGGGGAGCTGTTTTTT | CASSIRRGATGELFF
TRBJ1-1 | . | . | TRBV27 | TGTGCCAGCAGCCCTCACTCGGACATAGGGCTACCTGAAGCTTTCTTT | CASSPHSDIGLPEAFF
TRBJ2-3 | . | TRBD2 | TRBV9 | TGTGCCAGCAGCGTAGAAGTCGGCGGGAGGGGTAAAGATACGCAGTATTTT | CASSVEVGGRGKDTQYF
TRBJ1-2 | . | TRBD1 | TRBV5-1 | TGCGCCAGCAGCCCGGGACAGGGGGCTCATGGCTACACCTTC | CASSPGQGAHGYTF
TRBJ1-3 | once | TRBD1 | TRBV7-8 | TGTGCCAGCAGCTTAGCACAGGGGGCTATGGGAAACACCATATATTTT | CASSLAQGAMGNTIYF
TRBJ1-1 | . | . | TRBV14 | TGTGCCAGCAGTCTCGGCCAGAACACTGAAGCTTTCTTT | CASSLGQNTEAFF
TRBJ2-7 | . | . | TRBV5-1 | TGCGCCAGCAGCTTGCTAACGAGGGCGCCCTACGAGCAGTACTTC | CASSLLTRAPYEQYF
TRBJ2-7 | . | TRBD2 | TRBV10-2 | TGCGCCAGCAGTGATTTGGGACTAGAGATTGAGGAGCAGTACTTC | CASSDLGLEIEEQYF
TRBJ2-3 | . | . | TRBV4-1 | TGCGCCAGCAGCCAAGTTGCGGGGTCAGATACGCAGTATTTT | CASSQVAGSDTQYF
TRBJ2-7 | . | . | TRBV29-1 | TGCAGCGTTGTCCTGAACAGGGCTTACGAGCAGTACTTC | CSVVLNRAYEQYF
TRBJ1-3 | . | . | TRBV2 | TGTGCCAGCAGTGAGGTACTCGGCAGCTCTGGAAACACCATATATTTT | CASSEVLGSSGNTIYF
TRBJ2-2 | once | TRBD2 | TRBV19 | TGTGCCAGTAGTATAGTCGGGACTAGCGCCGGGGAGCTGTTTTTT | CASSIVGTSAGELFF
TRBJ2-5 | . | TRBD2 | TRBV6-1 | TGTGCCAGCAGTGAAGGCCTAGCGGGAGGTGTGGAGACCCAGTACTTC | CASSEGLAGGVETQYF
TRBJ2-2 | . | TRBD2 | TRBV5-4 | TGTGCCAGCAGCTTGCAGCGGGGGAGCACCGGGGAGCTGTTTTTT | CASSLQRGSTGELFF
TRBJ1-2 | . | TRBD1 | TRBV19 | TGTGCCAGTATGCTGGCGGGACAGGGGGACTATGGCTACACCTTC | CASMLAGQGDYGYTF
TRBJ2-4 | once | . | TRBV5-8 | TGTGCCAGCAGCTTGGGACCGGCGGCCAAAAACATTCAGTACTTC | CASSLGPAAKNIQYF
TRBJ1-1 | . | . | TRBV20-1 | TGCAGTGCTAGTAGGTCTCACACTGAAGCTTTCTTT | CSASRSHTEAFF
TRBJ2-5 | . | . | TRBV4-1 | TGCGCCAGCAGCCAAAGGACACACCAAGAGACCCAGTACTTC | CASSQRTHQETQYF
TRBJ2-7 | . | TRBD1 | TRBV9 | TGTGCCAGCAGCGTAGCTGGGACAGACTACGAGCAGTACTTC | CASSVAGTDYEQYF
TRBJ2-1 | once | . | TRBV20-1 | TGCAGTGCTAGAGGTGGAGGTGAGCAGTTCTTC | CSARGGGEQFF
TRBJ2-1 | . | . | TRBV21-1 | TGTGCCAGCAGCAAAGGCGCAGGGGTGGGGGCACGCTCCTACAATGAGCAGTTCTTC | CASSKGAGVGARSYNEQFF
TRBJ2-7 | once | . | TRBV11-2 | TGTGCCAGCAGCTTAGCGGGACCAGCCTACGAGCAGTACTTC | CASSLAGPAYEQYF
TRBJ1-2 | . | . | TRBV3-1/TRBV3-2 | TGTGCCAGCAGCCATATTTATGGCTACACCTTC | CASSHIYGYTF
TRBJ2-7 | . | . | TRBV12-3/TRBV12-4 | TGTGCCAGCAGTTTACCAGGGAACGAGCAGTACTTC | CASSLPGNEQYF
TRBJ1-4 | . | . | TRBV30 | TGTGCCTGGAGTGTTAATTTCTTCGGGACGCCTGCAACTAATGAAAAACTGTTTTTT | CAWSVNFFGTPATNEKLFF
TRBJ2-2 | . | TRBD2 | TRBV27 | TGTGCCAGCAGTCCCGTCCGGGCGGGAGGCCTCACCGGGGAGCTGTTTTTT | CASSPVRAGGLTGELFF
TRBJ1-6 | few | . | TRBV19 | TGTGCCAGTAGTAAAGGGGACGGAGGAAACCTCCACTTT | CASSKGDGGNLHF
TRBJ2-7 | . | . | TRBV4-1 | TGCGCCAGCAGCCAAGGGGTTGGGTCGATCTACGAGCAGTACTTC | CASSQGVGSIYEQYF
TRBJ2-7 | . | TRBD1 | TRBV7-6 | TGTGCCAGCAGCTTGGCGGACAGGGTGTACGAGCAGTACTTC | CASSLADRVYEQYF
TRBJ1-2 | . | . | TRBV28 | TGTGCCAGCAGTTTATTGTACGGTTCTAACTATGGCTACACCTTC | CASSLLYGSNYGYTF
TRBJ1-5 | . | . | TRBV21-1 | TGTGCCAGCAGCTCCTTACCAGGGATGGGCAATCAGCCCCAGCATTTT | CASSSLPGMGNQPQHF
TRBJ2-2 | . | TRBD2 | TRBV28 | TGTGCCAGCAGTTTATTACTAGCGGGAGAGAACGGGGAGCTGTTTTTT | CASSLLLAGENGELFF
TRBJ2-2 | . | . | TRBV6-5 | TGTGCCAGCACTCTGTCAACGAACACCGGGGAGCTGTTTTTT | CASTLSTNTGELFF
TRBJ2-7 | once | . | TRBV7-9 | TGTGCCAGCAGCTTAGGCAGCGGAGGGGACTACGAGCAGTACTTC | CASSLGSGGDYEQYF
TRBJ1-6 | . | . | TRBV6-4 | TGTGCCAACCCGTACAGGGTTAGGCGTAATTCACCCCTCCACTTT | CANPYRVRRNSPLHF
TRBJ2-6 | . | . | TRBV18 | TGTGCCAGCTCACCACCGTCAGGGGTCTCTGGGGCCAACGTCCTGACTTTC | CASSPPSGVSGANVLTF
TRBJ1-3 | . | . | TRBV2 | TGTGCCAGCAGGGCCGGGCGTAATGAAAACACCATATATTTT | CASRAGRNENTIYF
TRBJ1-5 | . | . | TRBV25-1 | TGTGCCAGCAGTGGGGCAGGGGACACTCAGCCCCAGCATTTT | CASSGAGDTQPQHF
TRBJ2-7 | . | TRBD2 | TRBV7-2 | TGTGCCAGCAGCCGGACTAGCGGGACCTACGAGCAGTACTTC | CASSRTSGTYEQYF
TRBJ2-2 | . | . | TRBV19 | TGTGCCAGTAGGGTCAAGAACACCGGGGAGCTGTTTTTT | CASRVKNTGELFF
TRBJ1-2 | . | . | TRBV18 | TGTGCCAGCTCACCGGGTCGCTTGGTCCGGACAGCTAACTATGGCTACACCTTC | CASSPGRLVRTANYGYTF